These 32 T cell receptor beta chains came from one sample sequenced in a study of blood T cell repertoires in COVID-19. TCRdb's table, derived via immunoSEQ multiplex PCR, lists solely in-frame clones and lacks some. Among 250,000 to 300,000 clones listed, 89% were seen once. Sequencing used peripheral blood. The receptors stem from a woman in her 40s who had recovered from COVID-19.

Only one count was recorded for this clone. The CDR3 coding sequence is TGTGCCAGCAGTTACTCCCGGGACAGGGAATCCGGCTACACCTTC. Protein product: CASSYSRDRESGYTF. This sequence joins TRBV6-2 or TRBV6-3 and TRBJ1-2; TRBD1 aligns across 9 bases. Germline V lookup: CDR1 MNHEY, CDR2 SVGEGT. Trimming took 0 bases from V and 8 from J; bases not matched to a gene: 7. This CDR3 is built from 15 residues.

The rearrangement uses TRBV25-1 and TRBJ1-4; perhaps TRBD1 as D (6 bases). The V and J ends lost 5 bases and 3 bases respectively, with 13 bases between them. Germline loops: CDR1 MGHDK, CDR2 SYGVNS. There are 15 residues in the CDR3. The CDR3 DNA sequence: TGTGCCAGCAGTCTCGGGGGGGCTGCTAATGAAAAACTGTTTTTT. Amino acids: CASSLGGAANEKLFF.

In nucleotides, the CDR3 is TGTGCCAGCAGCCCCAATATAGTGGATACGCAGTATTTT. Translating it yields CASSPNIVDTQYF. The chain uses TRBV27 and TRBJ2-3; no clear D. CDR3 length: 13 residues. Trimming stripped 6 bases from V and 6 bases from J, with 13 bases between. Germline V lookup: CDR1 MNHEY, CDR2 SMNVEV (reference sequence).

The V and J genes are TRBV5-1 and TRBJ2-1; TRBD2 matches at 9 bases. The germline gives CDR1 SGHRS, CDR2 YFSETQ. V shed 6 bases and J 5 bases; nucleotides not matched to a gene: 9. The CDR3 contains 15 residues. The chain's CDR3 is CASTTVAGADNEQFF. CDR3 nucleotides: TGCGCCAGCACCACCGTAGCGGGAGCTGACAATGAGCAGTTCTTC. Full variable domain (rest looked up from reference TRBV5-1 and TRBJ2-1): KAGVTQTPRYLIKTRGQQVTLSCSPISGHRSVSWYQQTPGQGLQFLFEYFSETQRNKGNFPGRFSGRQFSNSRSEMNVSTLELGDSALYLCASTTVAGADNEQFFGPGTRLTVL.

This chain connects TRBV5-4 to TRBJ2-6; no reliable D call. V lost 7 bases and J 4 bases, leaving 9 bases between the germline ends. The CDR3 runs to 13 residues. The germline gives CDR1 SGHNT, CDR2 YYREEE (reference sequence). The CDR3 DNA sequence: TGTGCCAGCTCTGCGCTGGGGGCCAACGTCCTGACTTTC. It yields the protein CASSALGANVLTF.

The chain links TRBV5-1 to TRBJ2-6; a possible D gene is TRBD1 (5 bases). Trimming left V 3 bases short and J 0 bases short, with 16 bases between. The V gene's germline CDR1 is SGHRS and CDR2 YFSETQ. The length of the CDR3 is 18 residues. The CDR3 bases are TGCGCCAGCAGCTGGATGGGCCTCCAGGGCTCTGGGGCCAACGTCCTGACTTTC. It codes for CASSWMGLQGSGANVLTF.

The CDR3 sequence: CASSGGASGAWETQYF. The CDR3, as DNA: TGCGCCAGCAGTGGGGGTGCTAGCGGAGCCTGGGAGACCCAGTACTTC. The J gene is TRBJ2-5, the V gene TRBV10-1; 7 bases align to TRBD2. Germline V gene data show CDR1 as WNHNN and CDR2 as SYGVQD (reference sequence). V trimming: 4 bases; J trimming: 5 bases; junction bases outside the gene matches: 13. The CDR3 extends over 16 amino acids.

V gene TRBV7-2 combines with J gene TRBJ2-7; D perhaps matches TRBD1 (5 bases). Germline V lookup: CDR1 SGHTA, CDR2 FQGNSA. The length of the CDR3 is 16 residues. The V and J ends lost 1 base and 0 bases respectively, with 13 bases between them. CDR3 loop: CASSLVAGPSSYEQYF. The DNA of the CDR3 is TGTGCCAGCAGCTTAGTGGCAGGGCCCAGCTCCTACGAGCAGTACTTC.

This clone was detected once. The chain couples TRBV3-1 (or the pseudogene TRBV3-2) to TRBJ2-5; D remains unclear. This CDR3 comprises 14 residues. Trimming cost V 1 base and J 2 bases, with 8 bases left between them. Germline loops: CDR1 LGHDT, CDR2 YNNKEL (reference sequence). CDR3 nucleotide sequence: TGTGCCAGCAGCCAAGGGTACGGGCAAGAGACCCAGTACTTC. Its translation: CASSQGYGQETQYF.

J is TRBJ2-5 and V is TRBV6-2 or TRBV6-3; a weak D match, TRBD2 (6 bases). The CDR3 loop spans 12 amino acids. The V end was cut by 2 bases, the J end by 12 bases, with 13 bases between. Per the germline V gene, CDR1 is MNHEY and CDR2 is SVGEGT. CDR3 nucleotide sequence: TGTGCCAGCAGTTACCCGGGACTCAAAGAGTACTTC. Translated, it gives CASSYPGLKEYF.

The chain uses TRBV27 and TRBJ2-1; 9 bases align to TRBD2. CDR1 is MNHEY, CDR2 SMNVEV, per germline (reference sequence). The V segment lost 3 bases and the J segment 4 bases; nucleotides outside the gene matches: 13. This CDR3 region has 18 residues. DNA for the CDR3: TGTGCCAGCAGTTTGGGGCTAGCGGGAATCGGGGCATACAATGAGCAGTTCTTC. Its protein is CASSLGLAGIGAYNEQFF.

This chain joins TRBV21-1 and TRBJ2-3; the tabulated D call, TRBD2, remains unverified against the DNA. TRBV21-1 is flagged as a pseudogene. The CDR3 is 17 residues long. The CDR3 loop reads CASRSELAGGPSDTQYF. DNA of the CDR3: TGTGCCAGCAGATCCGAACTAGCGGGAGGGCCGTCGGATACGCAGTATTTT.

There are a few counts of this clone. The chain links TRBV19 to TRBJ1-1; 7 bases are a match to TRBD1. J was trimmed by 0 bases and V by 1 base; bases with no gene match: 2. The CDR3 is 15 amino acids. Germline CDR1 is LNHDA and CDR2 is SQIVND (reference sequence). The CDR3 DNA reads as TGTGCCAGTAGTATAGTGGGACAGCTGAACACTGAAGCTTTCTTT. Translated: CASSIVGQLNTEAFF.

The chain joins TRBV10-3 to TRBJ1-2; 9 bases are a match to TRBD1. This CDR3 is 14 amino acids long. Germline CDR1 reads ENHRY; CDR2 reads SYGVKD. J lost 2 bases, V lost 9 bases, and 7 bases had no gene match. As DNA, the CDR3 is TGTGCCATTGCCGAAGGGACAGGGAACTATGGCTACACCTTC. Translated, it gives CAIAEGTGNYGYTF.

The rearrangement joins TRBV5-1 to TRBJ2-6; 9 nucleotides agree with TRBD1. With 7 bases clipped from V and 2 bases from J, the junction kept 4 bases outside the gene matches. CDR3 size: 15 residues. The germline V gene encodes CDR1 SGHRS and CDR2 YFSETQ. CDR3 coding DNA: TGCGCCAGCGGGACAGGGAATACTGGGGCCAACGTCCTGACTTTC. Its translation: CASGTGNTGANVLTF.

This rearrangement joins TRBV18 to TRBJ2-2; 9 positions match TRBD2. Germline CDR1 is KGHSH and CDR2 is LQKENI. The CDR3 is 16 residues long. The trim removed 3 bases at V and 7 bases at J, leaving 9 bases unmatched. Here the CDR3 reads CASSPVAGDSRGELFF. The DNA of the CDR3 is TGTGCCAGCTCACCCGTAGCGGGAGACTCCCGCGGGGAGCTGTTTTTT.

J is TRBJ2-7 and V is TRBV10-3; TRBD2 aligns across 8 bases. The V and J ends lost 4 bases and 3 bases, in that order; junction bases with no gene match: 8. The V gene's germline CDR1 is ENHRY and CDR2 SYGVKD. The CDR3 runs 15 residues. CDR3: CAISVGLGDGYEQYF. The DNA of the CDR3 is TGTGCCATCAGTGTGGGACTAGGTGATGGCTACGAGCAGTACTTC.

The CDR3 nucleotides are TGTGCCAGTAGCGGGGTAGGGGAGACCCAGTACTTC. Its protein is CASSGVGETQYF. The rearrangement links TRBV19 to TRBJ2-5, with a weak D call TRBD2 (5 bases). Trimming pared 6 bases from V and 5 bases from J, leaving 10 bases between. Germline assignment: CDR1 LNHDA and CDR2 SQIVND (reference sequence). CDR3 size: 12 residues.

The gene calls are TRBV5-4 and TRBJ2-7; 8 nucleotides align to TRBD2. Per germline, CDR1 SGHNT and CDR2 YYREEE (reference sequence). V shed 0 bases, J shed 6 bases, and the junction held 5 bases outside the gene matches. CDR3 length: 14 amino acids. The CDR3 loop reads CASSLAAGEGEQYF. As DNA, the CDR3 is TGTGCCAGCAGCTTGGCAGCGGGAGAGGGCGAGCAGTACTTC. The full variable domain, rest sourced from reference TRBV5-4 and TRBJ2-7, is ETGVTQSPTHLIKTRGQQVTLRCSSQSGHNTVSWYQQALGQGPQFIFQYYREEENGRGNFPPRFSGLQFPNYSSELNVNALELDDSALYLCASSLAAGEGEQYFGPGTRLTVT.

The rearrangement links TRBV5-5 to TRBJ2-1; 7 bases fit TRBD1. V was clipped by 3 bases and J by 6 bases; unmatched bases: 9. Germline V gives CDR1 SGHKS, CDR2 YYEKEE (reference sequence). The CDR3 runs to 15 residues. The CDR3 DNA reads TGTGCCAGCAGCTCCGGACAGGCCCACTTCAATGAGCAGTTCTTC. Translation: CASSSGQAHFNEQFF.

The V and J genes are TRBV4-1 and TRBJ2-5; 10 nucleotides line up with TRBD2. The length of the CDR3 is 17 residues. The ends lost 1 base at V and 3 bases at J; junction bases unmatched: 8. In germline, CDR1 is MGHRA, CDR2 YSYEKL. The CDR3 coding sequence is TGCGCCAGCAGCCAAGGGACTAGCGGACTAAGAGAAGAGACCCAGTACTTC. Translation gives CASSQGTSGLREETQYF.

The chain uses TRBV27 and TRBJ2-7; TRBD1 aligns across 8 bases. The J segment lost 1 base and the V segment lost 1 base, leaving 3 bases of the junction unmatched. This CDR3 spans 15 amino acids. Germline-derived CDR1 and CDR2 are MNHEY and SMNVEV (reference sequence). The CDR3 is CASSLFRTGSYEQYF. The CDR3 DNA sequence: TGTGCCAGCAGTTTATTTAGGACAGGGTCCTACGAGCAGTACTTC.

This clone came up a few times. This chain connects TRBV2 to TRBJ1-5; D might be TRBD1 (5 bases). Germline CDR1 SNHLY, CDR2 FYNNEI. The CDR3 runs to 14 residues. The V gene lost 1 base and the J gene lost 1 base, with 5 bases spanning the gap. The CDR3 spells CASSEGQSNQPQHF. Here the CDR3 DNA reads TGTGCCAGCAGTGAAGGACAGAGCAATCAGCCCCAGCATTTT.

In its sample, this clone was seen once. DNA of the CDR3: TGCAGCGCACGGACTAGCGGGAACCAAGAGACCCAGTACTTC. This encodes CSARTSGNQETQYF. The chain combines TRBV29-1 with TRBJ2-5; 12 bases are shared with TRBD2. CDR1 and CDR2 from the germline V gene are SQVTM and ANQGSEA. V trimming: 7 bases; J trimming: 0 bases; junction bases outside the gene matches: 3. The CDR3 loop spans 14 amino acids.

This chain connects TRBV10-3 to TRBJ2-6; perhaps TRBD2 as D (5 bases). This CDR3 region has 19 residues. Germline V gene sequence: CDR1 ENHRY, CDR2 SYGVKD. The V gene lost 4 bases and the J gene lost 3 bases, with 22 bases spanning the gap. The CDR3 sequence is CAISAGNLERSGGANVLTF. CDR3 in DNA: TGTGCCATCAGTGCCGGGAATCTGGAACGATCGGGTGGGGCCAACGTCCTGACTTTC.

The chain uses TRBV5-6 and TRBJ2-7, with D tentatively TRBD1 (6 bases). V was pared by 4 bases and J by 2 bases, with 19 bases between. Germline V gene data show CDR1 as SGHDT and CDR2 as YYEEEE. The CDR3 has 16 amino acids. The CDR3 DNA follows: TGTGCCAGCAGCCGCGCACTACAGGGTATGGCCTACGAGCAGTACTTC. Amino acid sequence: CASSRALQGMAYEQYF. Combining the CDR3 with reference TRBV5-6 and TRBJ2-7 gives the whole variable domain DAGVTQSPTHLIKTRGQQVTLRCSPKSGHDTVSWYQQALGQGPQFIFQYYEEEERQRGNFPDRFSGHQFPNYSSELNVNALLLGDSALYLCASSRALQGMAYEQYFGPGTRLTVT.

This chain joins TRBV14 and TRBJ2-7, with 10 bases aligning to TRBD1. Germline V gene data show CDR1 as SGHDN and CDR2 as FVKESK. Unmatched junction bases numbered 8, after V lost 3 bases and J lost 3 bases. CDR3 length equals 16 residues. DNA of the CDR3: TGTGCCAGCAGCCACCTGACCGGGACAGGGGACTACGAGCAGTACTTC. Amino acid sequence: CASSHLTGTGDYEQYF.

The chain links TRBV3-1 (or the pseudogene TRBV3-2) to TRBJ2-5; tentatively, D is TRBD2 (6 bases). The CDR3 extends over 15 amino acids. Trimming removed 0 bases from V and 9 bases from J, with 17 bases in between. Germline V gives CDR1 LGHDT, CDR2 YNNKEL (reference sequence). The CDR3: CASSQDVEVWGAQYF. The CDR3 DNA follows: TGTGCCAGCAGCCAAGACGTGGAGGTCTGGGGGGCCCAGTACTTC.

This chain uses TRBV12-3 or TRBV12-4 with TRBJ2-7; 11 bases fit TRBD2. V lost 6 bases and J lost 5; bases outside the gene matches: 3. There are 13 residues in the CDR3. CDR3 bases: TGTGCCAGCAGCGGGACTAGCGGTGACGAGCAGTACTTC. Translation: CASSGTSGDEQYF.

The CDR3 DNA reads TGCGCCAGCAGCTCGGGACAGGGCTACACCTTC. It is translated as CASSSGQGYTF. The chain couples TRBV5-1 to TRBJ1-2, with 7 bases that match TRBD1. V lost 3 bases to trimming and J lost 8 bases; unmatched junction nucleotides: 1. This CDR3 comprises 11 residues. Germline-derived CDR1 and CDR2 are SGHRS and YFSETQ.

The rearrangement links TRBV7-9 to TRBJ2-1; TRBD2 might be the D (6 bases). The CDR3 spans 16 residues. V was trimmed by 5 bases and J by 7 bases, leaving 21 bases between them. From germline, CDR1 is SEHNR and CDR2 FQNEAQ (reference sequence). CDR3 residues: CASSRTLARPGNEQFF. CDR3 nucleotides: TGTGCCAGCAGCCGCACCCTAGCGCGCCCGGGGAATGAGCAGTTCTTC.

This clone was seen once. The chain uses TRBV7-8 and TRBJ2-1, with 14 bases lining up with TRBD2. The germline V gene encodes CDR1 SGHVS and CDR2 FQNEAQ. The CDR3 totals 16 residues. The trim removed 8 bases at V and 8 bases at J, leaving 11 bases unmatched. CDR3 region: CASWTSGTSGRHEQFF. The CDR3 DNA reads TGTGCCAGCTGGACCTCCGGGACTAGCGGGAGACATGAGCAGTTCTTC.